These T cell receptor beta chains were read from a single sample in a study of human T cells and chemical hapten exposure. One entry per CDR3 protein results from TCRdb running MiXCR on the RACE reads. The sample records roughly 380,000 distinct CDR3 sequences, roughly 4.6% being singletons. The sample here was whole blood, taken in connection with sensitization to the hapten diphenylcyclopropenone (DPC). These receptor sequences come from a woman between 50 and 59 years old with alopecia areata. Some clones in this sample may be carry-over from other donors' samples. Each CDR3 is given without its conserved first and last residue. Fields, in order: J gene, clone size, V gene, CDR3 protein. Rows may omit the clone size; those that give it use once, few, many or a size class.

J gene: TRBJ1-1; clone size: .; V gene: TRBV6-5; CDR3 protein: ASLGGVGTEAF
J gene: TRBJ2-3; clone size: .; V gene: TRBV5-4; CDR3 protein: ASSPTAGQGGTDTQY
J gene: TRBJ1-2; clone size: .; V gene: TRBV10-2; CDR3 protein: ASSEWGNYGYT
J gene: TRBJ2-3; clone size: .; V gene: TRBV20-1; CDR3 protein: SARRLTSGRDTQY
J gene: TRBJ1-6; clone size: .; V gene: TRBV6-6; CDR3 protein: ASSYVEARNSPLH
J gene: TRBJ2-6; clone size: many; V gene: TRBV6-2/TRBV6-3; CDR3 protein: ASSPSLGRDSGANVLT
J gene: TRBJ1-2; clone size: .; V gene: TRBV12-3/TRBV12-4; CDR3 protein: ASSFPPNYGYT
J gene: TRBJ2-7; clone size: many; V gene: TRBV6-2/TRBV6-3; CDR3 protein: ASSPIHEQY
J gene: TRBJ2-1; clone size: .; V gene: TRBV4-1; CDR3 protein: ASSQDTAKGPYNEQF
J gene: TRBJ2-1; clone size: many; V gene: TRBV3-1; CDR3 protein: ASSQMGEQF
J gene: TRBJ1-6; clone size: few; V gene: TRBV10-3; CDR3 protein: AISPTGADSPLH
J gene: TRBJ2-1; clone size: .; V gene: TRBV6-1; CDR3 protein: ASKTSGGSPYNEQF
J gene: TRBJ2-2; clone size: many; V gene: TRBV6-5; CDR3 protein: ASRPGQTNTGELF
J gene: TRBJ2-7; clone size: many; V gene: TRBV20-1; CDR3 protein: SARGRDSNEQY
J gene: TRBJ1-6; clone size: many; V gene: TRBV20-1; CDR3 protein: SARGTGVKDSPLH
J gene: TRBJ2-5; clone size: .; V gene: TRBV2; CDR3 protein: ASKPGSETQY
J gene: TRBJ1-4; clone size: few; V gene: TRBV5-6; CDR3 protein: ASSLGTGTANEKLF
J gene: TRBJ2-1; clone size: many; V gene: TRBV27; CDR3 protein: ASSTRAGSSYNEQF
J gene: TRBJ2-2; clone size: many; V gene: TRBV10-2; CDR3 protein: ASRLAGGTGELF
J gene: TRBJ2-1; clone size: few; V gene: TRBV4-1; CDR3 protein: ASSLWEASGANEQF
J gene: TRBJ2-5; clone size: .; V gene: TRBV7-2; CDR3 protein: ASSVTYRGAQETQY